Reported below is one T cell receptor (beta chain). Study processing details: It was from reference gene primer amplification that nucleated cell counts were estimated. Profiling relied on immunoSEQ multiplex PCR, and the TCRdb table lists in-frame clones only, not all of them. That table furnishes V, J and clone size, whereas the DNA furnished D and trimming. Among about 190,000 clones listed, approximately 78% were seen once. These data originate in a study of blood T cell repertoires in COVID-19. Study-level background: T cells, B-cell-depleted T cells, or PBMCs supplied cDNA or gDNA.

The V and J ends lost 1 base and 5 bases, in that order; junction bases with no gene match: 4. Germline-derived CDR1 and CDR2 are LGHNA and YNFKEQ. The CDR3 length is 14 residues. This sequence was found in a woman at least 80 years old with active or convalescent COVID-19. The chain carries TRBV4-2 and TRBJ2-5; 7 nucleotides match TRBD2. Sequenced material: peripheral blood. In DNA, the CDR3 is TGTGCCAGCAGCCAAGTGGGGGGGTACGAGACCCAGTACTTC. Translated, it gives CASSQVGGYETQYF.